This entry lists 9 T cell receptor beta chains sequenced from one sample in a study of blood T cell repertoires in COVID-19. Repertoires were generated with immunoSEQ multiplex PCR, while TCRdb's copy carries only in-frame clones and drops some. The sample shows a few hundred thousand clones, less than 90% of them seen only once. The sequencing sample was made of peripheral blood. These receptors were collected from a woman in her sixties or seventies who had recovered from COVID-19.

The chain employs TRBV30 and TRBJ1-2; a weak D match, TRBD1 (6 bases). There are 14 residues in the CDR3. The V end was cut by 3 bases, the J end by 4 bases, with 15 bases between. Germline CDR1 reads GTSNPN; CDR2 reads SVGIG (reference sequence). The CDR3 bases are TGTGCCTGGAGAGCTACAGGGTATGGCTATGGCTACACCTTC. Amino acid sequence: CAWRATGYGYGYTF.

V gene TRBV3-1 (or the pseudogene TRBV3-2) combines with J gene TRBJ1-1; tentative D call: TRBD1 (5 bases). Trimming stripped 3 bases from V and 7 bases from J, with 9 bases between. This CDR3 is built from 12 residues. CDR1 and CDR2 (germline): LGHDT, YNNKEL (reference sequence). The CDR3 protein is CASSQLDSEAFF. Written as DNA, the CDR3 is TGTGCCAGCAGCCAGTTAGACAGTGAAGCTTTCTTT.

This chain uses TRBV15 with TRBJ2-3; perhaps TRBD2 as D (7 bases). With 1 base removed from V and 2 bases from J, the gap between germline ends came to 10 bases. Per the germline V gene, CDR1 is LNHNV and CDR2 is YYDKDF (reference sequence). This CDR3 is 15 amino acids long. The CDR3 sequence: CATSRARGATDTQYF. The CDR3 DNA reads as TGTGCCACCAGCAGAGCCCGGGGGGCCACAGATACGCAGTATTTT.

This clone was picked up a small number of times. The chain recombines TRBV7-2 with TRBJ1-2, with 8 bases aligning to TRBD1. Per germline, CDR1 SGHTA and CDR2 FQGNSA. The CDR3 is 15 amino acids. Trimming took 2 bases from V and 7 from J; bases not matched to a gene: 9. The CDR3 coding sequence is TGTGCCAGCAGCTTAAAGCAGGGGGCTTTATCTGGCTACACCTTC. Residues: CASSLKQGALSGYTF.

The chain carries TRBV5-1 and TRBJ2-7; maybe TRBD1 (6 bases). CDR1 is SGHRS, CDR2 YFSETQ, per germline. This CDR3 comprises 13 residues. V lost 4 bases, J lost 11 bases, and 19 bases lay in between. CDR3 loop: CASSPAERKGEYF. The DNA of the CDR3 is TGCGCCAGCAGCCCGGCGGAGAGGAAGGGGGAGTACTTC.

The rearrangement uses TRBV5-6 and TRBJ2-1; possible D gene TRBD1, 6 bases. The CDR3 extends over 15 amino acids. V was trimmed by 4 bases and J by 3 bases, leaving 14 bases between them. Per the germline V gene, CDR1 is SGHDT and CDR2 is YYEEEE. In nucleotides, the CDR3 is TGTGCCAGCAGCCTTATGGACAGAGACTACAATGAGCAGTTCTTC. Its translation: CASSLMDRDYNEQFF.

The chain is built from TRBV6-2 or TRBV6-3 and TRBJ2-1; D uncertain. CDR3 length: 15 amino acids. Germline CDR1 reads MNHEY; CDR2 reads SVGEGT. The germline V and J ends were trimmed by 2 bases and 0 bases, with 8 bases remaining between them. The CDR3 DNA follows: TGTGCCAGCAGTTACGGGCCGAGCTCCTACAATGAGCAGTTCTTC. This sequence encodes CASSYGPSSYNEQFF.

The gene calls are TRBV5-1 and TRBJ1-2, with TRBD1 matching over 11 bases. Germline assignment: CDR1 SGHRS and CDR2 YFSETQ. This CDR3 has 14 residues. V dropped 4 bases and J dropped 4; count of bases not matched to a gene: 3. The CDR3: CASSPGTGGYGYTF. CDR3 sequence (DNA): TGCGCCAGCAGCCCCGGGACAGGGGGCTATGGCTACACCTTC.

The gene calls are TRBV5-1 and TRBJ1-3, with D unclear. V was cut by 0 bases and J by 4 bases, with 5 bases left in between. The CDR3 loop spans 13 amino acids. Looked up from germline, CDR1 is SGHRS and CDR2 is YFSETQ. The chain's CDR3 is CASSLGLGNTIYF. DNA of the CDR3: TGCGCCAGCAGCTTGGGACTCGGAAACACCATATATTTT.